The 32 T cell receptor beta chains below were found in one sample sequenced in a study of T cells in Graves' hyperthyroidism and ophthalmopathy (dated by TCRdb to between 2018 and 2021). Libraries were constructed by multiplex PCR. Sequencing was performed on an Illumina HiSeq 2000. Amplification of TCR beta CDR3 regions was carried out from RNA transcripts. For the first round of RT-PCR on the TCR CDR3, the HTBI primer set was used together with the Qiagen OneStep RT-PCR kit. TCRdb redid the processing of the public reads, applying fastp at Q25 and MiXCR, and retained in-frame beta chains. A single entry per CDR3 protein holds the most common genes and DNA from its merged rows. For this sample the table gives a few hundred thousand distinct CDR3 sequences, of which 15% to 20% were detected only once. 49% of the sample is held by the ten biggest clonotypes. The sequenced sample was blood. All receptors derive from a woman in her fifties or sixties with Graves' hyperthyroidism.

This clonotype was counted many times. The gene calls are TRBV5-1 and TRBJ2-7; D is possibly TRBD1 (5 bases). V lost 2 bases and J lost 1, with 10 bases in between. Germline loops: CDR1 SGHRS, CDR2 YFSETQ. This CDR3 is 14 amino acids long. The CDR3 DNA is TGCGCCAGCAGCTTCGGGCAGGGATCCTACGAGCAGTACGTC. Translated, it gives CASSFGQGSYEQYV.

The V and J genes are TRBV12-3 or TRBV12-4 and TRBJ2-7; 14 bases match TRBD2. After removal of 5 bases from V and 1 base from J, the junction contained 22 bases not matched to a gene. The CDR3 totals 22 residues. The DNA of the CDR3 is TGTGCCAGCAGTCCCCCGACAGCACCGGGACTAGCGGGAGCCCCGATGTCCTACGAGCAGTACTTC. Residues: CASSPPTAPGLAGAPMSYEQYF.

This clonotype was recorded many times. The rearrangement uses TRBV6-1 and TRBJ2-1; D might be TRBD1 or TRBD2, each matching 5 bases. Germline V gene sequence: CDR1 MNHNS, CDR2 SASEGT. V lost 3 bases and J 10 bases, leaving 25 bases between the germline ends. The CDR3 spans 17 residues. The CDR3 spells CASSDGLFAGAFWEQFF. As DNA, the CDR3 is TGTGCCAGCAGTGACGGGTTATTCGCCGGGGCCTTTTGGGAGCAGTTCTTC.

This clonotype was counted between two and nine times. CDR3 DNA sequence: TGTGCCAGCAGTGAAGATCAAAGCTCCTACAATGAGCAGTTCTTC. Its protein is CASSEDQSSYNEQFF. The chain recombines TRBV6-1 with TRBJ2-1; no reliable D call. Between the trimmed V and J ends, which lost 1 base and 0 bases, there was a span of 7 bases. Germline lookup yields CDR1 MNHNS and CDR2 SASEGT. This CDR3 spans 15 amino acids.

This clonotype was seen more than once but under ten times. The chain combines TRBV11-1 with TRBJ1-3, with D possibly being TRBD1 (6 bases). The CDR3 extends over 14 amino acids. V was trimmed by 2 bases and J by 3 bases, leaving 8 bases between them. Germline-derived CDR1 and CDR2 are SGHAT and FQDESV (reference sequence). The CDR3 is CASSLNRDGNTIYF. As DNA, the CDR3 is TGTGCCAGCAGCTTAAACAGGGATGGAAACACCATATATTTT.

The genes are TRBV28 and TRBJ1-4; 7 nucleotides match TRBD1. With V trimmed by 4 bases and J by 7 bases, 6 bases remained unmatched. CDR1 and CDR2 from the germline V gene are MDHEN and SYDVKM. The CDR3 is 14 residues long. The CDR3 nucleotides read TGTGCCAGCAGTTACAGGGGTAGGAGTGAAAAACTGTTTTTT. This sequence encodes CASSYRGRSEKLFF.

This clonotype was detected only a few times. The genes are TRBV10-1 and TRBJ2-5; D unresolved. CDR3 size: 13 residues. Germline CDR1 and CDR2: WNHNN and SYGVQD (reference sequence). The V end was cut by 6 bases, the J end by 0 bases, with 8 bases between. This chain's CDR3 is CASSNWDQETQYF. The CDR3 bases are TGCGCCAGCAGCAACTGGGACCAAGAGACCCAGTACTTC.

This clonotype was detected many times. The V and J genes are TRBV10-3 and TRBJ1-1; the D is unclear. Trimming left V 7 bases short and J 7 bases short, with 19 bases between. CDR1 ENHRY and CDR2 SYGVKD come from the germline V gene. The CDR3 totals 14 residues. The CDR3 region has the DNA TGTGCCATCACCTCCCTGGGTGGAGAGGGTGAAGCTTTCTTT. The encoded protein is CAITSLGGEGEAFF.

This chain connects TRBV9 to TRBJ1-2; TRBD1 is a possible D gene (5 bases). Between the trimmed V and J ends, which lost 2 bases and 4 bases, there was a span of 6 bases. CDR1 is SGDLS, CDR2 YYNGEE, per germline. This CDR3 spans 12 amino acids. CDR3 amino acids: CASSVTAYGYTF. As DNA, the CDR3 is TGTGCCAGCAGCGTGACAGCCTATGGCTACACCTTC.

Only a few counts were recorded for this clonotype. The J gene is TRBJ1-2, the V gene TRBV2; D remains ambiguous. This CDR3 is 13 amino acids long. CDR1 is SNHLY, CDR2 FYNNEI, per germline. Trimming cost V 4 bases and J 7 bases, with 13 bases left between them. CDR3 bases: TGTGCCAGCAGTGCCTCGGAGGATGCTGGCTACACCTTC. Protein sequence: CASSASEDAGYTF. The full variable domain, with the rest looked up from reference TRBV2 and TRBJ1-2, is EPEVTQTPSHQVTQMGQEVILRCVPISNHLYFYWYRQILGQKVEFLVSFYNNEISEKSEIFDDQFSVERPDGSNFTLKIRSTKLEDSAMYFCASSASEDAGYTFGSGTRLTVV.

CDR3 DNA: TGTGCCAGCAGTTCACAGGACCAAGAGACCCAGTACTTC. The encoded protein is CASSSQDQETQYF. This chain uses TRBV12-3 or TRBV12-4 with TRBJ2-5; perhaps TRBD1 as D (5 bases). There are 13 residues in the CDR3. Deletions cut 4 bases from V and 0 bases from J, with 6 bases between.

This clonotype was found a few times. This rearrangement joins TRBV2 to TRBJ2-5; TRBD2 matches at 7 bases. Germline CDR1 is SNHLY and CDR2 is FYNNEI. This CDR3 region has 13 residues. Trimming at V came to 6 bases and at J to 5 bases, leaving 6 bases not matched to a gene. As DNA, the CDR3 is TGTGCCAGCAGCGGGGGGAGGGAGGAGACCCAGTACTTC. Translated, it gives CASSGGREETQYF.

This clonotype showed up many times. This chain uses TRBV12-3 or TRBV12-4 with TRBJ2-5; TRBD2 might be the D (6 bases). Trimming removed 1 base from V and 3 bases from J, with 12 bases in between. This CDR3 is built from 15 residues. In nucleotides, the CDR3 is TGTGCCAGCAGTTTAGTTGGCAGGGAGGAAGAGACCCAGTACTTC. It specifies CASSLVGREEETQYF.

This sequence joins TRBV28 and TRBJ1-3; D possibly corresponds to TRBD1 (6 bases). Looked up from germline, CDR1 is MDHEN and CDR2 is SYDVKM. This CDR3 has 16 amino acids. V lost 4 bases to trimming and J lost 4 bases, with 17 bases between them. The CDR3 DNA sequence: TGTGCCAGCAGTTCTAACAGGGTCGACTCCGGAAACACCATATATTTT. Its translation: CASSSNRVDSGNTIYF. The full variable domain, its missing parts supplied by reference TRBV28 and TRBJ1-3, is DVKVTQSSRYLVKRTGEKVFLECVQDMDHENMFWYRQDPGLGLRLIYFSYDVKMKEKGDIPEGYSVSREKKERFSLILESASTNQTSMYLCASSSNRVDSGNTIYFGEGSWLTVV.

The CDR3 coding sequence is TGTGCCAGCAGCCAAGATGCGGGCAGTCGGGAGACCCAGTACTTC. Its protein is CASSQDAGSRETQYF. V is TRBV14 and J is TRBJ2-5, with D maybe TRBD2 (5 bases). CDR1 is SGHDN, CDR2 FVKESK, per germline. Trimming cost V 0 bases and J 5 bases, with 13 bases left between them. The CDR3 runs to 15 residues.

This chain connects TRBV4-1 to TRBJ1-5; D unclear. Per germline, CDR1 MGHRA and CDR2 YSYEKL. V was clipped by 0 bases and J by 0 bases, with 12 bases between them. This CDR3 is 17 amino acids long. The CDR3: CASSQDSHGYSNQPQHF. In DNA, the CDR3 is TGCGCCAGCAGCCAAGATTCTCACGGTTATAGCAATCAGCCCCAGCATTTT.

Notes on this clonotype: Since a much larger clone is just one base distant, this may be a read error. The V and J genes are TRBV30 and TRBJ2-2, with TRBD1 matching over 7 bases. The CDR3 totals 13 residues. Trimming removed 1 base from V and 6 bases from J; junction bases left unmatched: 2. Per the germline V gene, CDR1 is GTSNPN and CDR2 is SVGIG (reference sequence). As DNA, the CDR3 is TGTGCCTGGAGTGCACAGGGGCCCGGGGAGCTGTTTTTT. Its translation: CAWSAQGPGELFF.

The sample holds many counts of this clonotype. The chain uses TRBV2 and TRBJ1-1; perhaps TRBD1 as D (6 bases). Germline V gene data show CDR1 as SNHLY and CDR2 as FYNNEI. Trimming pared 6 bases from V and 1 base from J, leaving 15 bases between. This CDR3 spans 15 amino acids. Written as DNA, the CDR3 is TGTGCCAGCAGGGTCGCAGGGGCCTGGAACACTGAAGCTTTCTTT. Translating it yields CASRVAGAWNTEAFF.

This clonotype occurred a few times. The CDR3 DNA reads TGTGCCAGCAGCCCTGGGACTAGCGGGACCACAGATACGCAGTATTTT. This sequence encodes CASSPGTSGTTDTQYF. This chain joins TRBV11-2 and TRBJ2-3; 13 nucleotides agree with TRBD2. This CDR3 comprises 16 residues. Germline V gene lookup returns CDR1 SGHAT and CDR2 FQNNGV. V shed 5 bases, J shed 2 bases, and the junction held 4 bases outside the gene matches. Together with reference TRBV11-2 and TRBJ2-3, the CDR3 gives the full variable domain: EAGVAQSPRYKIIEKRQSVAFWCNPISGHATLYWYQQILGQGPKLLIQFQNNGVVDDSQLPKDRFSAERLKGVDSTLKIQPAKLEDSAVYLCASSPGTSGTTDTQYFGPGTRLTVL.

The rearrangement joins TRBV6-2 or TRBV6-3 to TRBJ2-3, with D perhaps TRBD2 (6 bases). The V end was cut by 6 bases, the J end by 6 bases, with 7 bases between. CDR3 size: 11 residues. The germline V gene encodes CDR1 MNHEY and CDR2 SVGEGT. The CDR3 coding sequence is TGTGCCAGCAGGGCGGGGGATACGCAGTATTTT. This encodes CASRAGDTQYF.

The chain employs TRBV6-1 and TRBJ2-7, with 8 bases aligning to TRBD2. This CDR3 comprises 17 residues. Trimming cost V 3 bases and J 1 base; bases outside gene matches: 11. The germline CDR1 and CDR2 sequences are MNHNS and SASEGT. CDR3 amino acids: CASSEPGRGVGSYEQYV. The CDR3 nucleotides are TGTGCCAGCAGTGAGCCCGGGCGGGGGGTAGGGTCCTACGAGCAGTACGTC.

V and J are TRBV6-1 and TRBJ2-1, with TRBD1 matching 8 bases. The CDR3 runs 14 residues. The V segment lost 8 bases and the J segment 4 bases; nucleotides outside the gene matches: 7. Germline V CDR1 and CDR2: MNHNS, SASEGT. The CDR3 DNA reads TGTGCCAGCCGGGGACAGGCTGTTTACAATGAGCAGTTCTTC. Protein: CASRGQAVYNEQFF.

The V and J genes are TRBV6-4 and TRBJ2-1; 12 nucleotides agree with TRBD2. Germline V CDR1 and CDR2: MRHNA, SNTAGT. The V segment lost 5 bases and the J segment 6 bases; nucleotides outside the gene matches: 8. This CDR3 contains 16 residues. As DNA, the CDR3 is TGTGCCAGCAGTTCGCCCGGACTAGCGGGAACCAATGAGCAGTTCTTC. Translated, it gives CASSSPGLAGTNEQFF.

The table lists this clonotype with many counts. The gene calls are TRBV7-9 and TRBJ2-7, with 7 bases fitting TRBD2. Looked up from germline, CDR1 is SEHNR and CDR2 is FQNEAQ (reference sequence). Unmatched junction bases numbered 10, after V lost 6 bases and J lost 5 bases. The CDR3 length is 14 residues. This chain's CDR3 is CASRAQGGIDEQYF. CDR3 bases: TGTGCCAGCAGAGCCCAGGGAGGGATTGACGAGCAGTACTTC.

This chain joins TRBV7-9 and TRBJ2-7, with 7 bases matching TRBD2. The J segment lost 5 bases and the V segment lost 2 bases, leaving 6 bases of the junction unmatched. CDR1 is SEHNR, CDR2 FQNEAQ, per germline (reference sequence). The CDR3 is 14 residues long. The chain's CDR3 is CASSLTGREDEQYF. CDR3 coding DNA: TGTGCCAGCAGCTTAACGGGGAGGGAAGACGAGCAGTACTTC.

This clonotype has a count of ten or more. V and J are TRBV11-2 and TRBJ2-5, with a possible D match to TRBD2 (6 bases). The CDR3 runs 18 residues. With 1 base removed from V and 4 bases from J, the gap between germline ends came to 22 bases. Germline values: CDR1 SGHAT, CDR2 FQNNGV. Here the CDR3 reads CASSLGVSGPPRGETQYF. The DNA for the CDR3 is TGTGCCAGCAGCTTAGGGGTTAGCGGACCACCCCGGGGAGAGACCCAGTACTTC.

This clonotype was seen repeatedly, ten times or more. This sequence joins TRBV30 and TRBJ2-5; D ambiguous. Germline V lookup: CDR1 GTSNPN, CDR2 SVGIG (reference sequence). Deletions cut 4 bases from V and 0 bases from J, with 6 bases between. The CDR3 sequence is 12 residues long. CDR3: CAWTEHQETQYF. In nucleotides, the CDR3 is TGTGCCTGGACAGAGCACCAAGAGACCCAGTACTTC. The variable domain in full, with the rest retrieved from reference TRBV30 and TRBJ2-5, is SQTIHQWPATLVQPVGSPLSLECTVEGTSNPNLYWYRQAAGRGLQLLFYSVGIGQISSEVPQNLSASRPQDRQFILSSKKLLLSDSGFYLCAWTEHQETQYFGPGTRLLVL.

This clonotype was picked up many times. The V and J genes are TRBV3-1 and TRBJ2-3; tentative D call: TRBD2 (6 bases). Deletions cut 1 base from V and 2 bases from J, with 7 bases between. The germline V gene has CDR1 LGHDT and CDR2 YNNKEL (reference sequence). This CDR3 region has 14 residues. The CDR3 protein is CASSQGTNTDTQYF. CDR3 bases: TGTGCCAGCAGCCAAGGGACTAACACAGATACGCAGTATTTT.

This clonotype showed up just a few times. The genes are TRBV9 and TRBJ2-1; possible D gene TRBD2, 6 bases. The length of the CDR3 is 15 residues. V lost 3 bases and J lost 2, with 12 bases in between. Germline V gene sequence: CDR1 SGDLS, CDR2 YYNGEE. The CDR3 sequence is CASSEAPGAYNEQFF. CDR3 sequence (DNA): TGTGCCAGCAGCGAAGCCCCGGGGGCCTACAATGAGCAGTTCTTC.

This clonotype showed up many times. V gene TRBV5-1 combines with J gene TRBJ2-1, with 12 bases that match TRBD2. V lost 0 bases and J lost 0; bases outside the gene matches: 7. Germline V gives CDR1 SGHRS, CDR2 YFSETQ. The length of the CDR3 is 19 residues. In DNA, the CDR3 is TGCGCCAGCAGCTTGGGGCTAGCGGGAGGGCGAAGCTCCTACAATGAGCAGTTCTTC. Residues: CASSLGLAGGRSSYNEQFF.

This clonotype has ten or more counts. The V gene is TRBV20-1, the J gene TRBJ2-3, with TRBD2 matching over 10 bases. This CDR3 has 14 residues. Germline V gene data show CDR1 as DFQATT and CDR2 as SNEGSKA (reference sequence). J lost 3 bases, V lost 6 bases, and 6 bases had no gene match. The CDR3 DNA follows: TGCAGTGCCCGAGCGGGGGGGCTAACAGATACGCAGTATTTT. This encodes CSARAGGLTDTQYF.

The V call is TRBV4-1, the J call TRBJ2-1, with a weak D call TRBD2 (6 bases). Between the trimmed V and J ends, which lost 1 base and 7 bases, there was a span of 11 bases. CDR3 size: 14 residues. Germline CDR1 MGHRA, CDR2 YSYEKL. The CDR3 protein is CASSQVSGRNEQFF. Written as DNA, the CDR3 is TGCGCCAGCAGCCAAGTTTCGGGGAGGAATGAGCAGTTCTTC.